The clone carrying this T cell receptor beta chain was seen repeatedly, ten times or more. Antigen specificity is unknown. These data originate in a study of T-cell reconstitution after alpha-beta-depleted transplantation in children. General study findings and limits: After transplant, high TCRbeta diversity at day 60 in some patients arose from surviving recipient T cells and thymic progenitors. Diversity and T-cell counts at one year after transplant derived mostly from new T cells. By about two months after transplant, alpha-beta T cells reportedly arose from several hundred graft clones that had expanded.

The CDR3 spans 13 residues. CDR1 SGHTA and CDR2 FQGTGA come from the germline V gene. Trimming took 0 bases from V and 8 from J, leaving 8 bases between them. The TCRbeta library was prepared with unique molecular identifiers. TCRdb re-called the PCR reads with MiXCR, one entry per CDR3 protein. The sample has about 300,000 distinct CDR3 sequences; around 7.3% are singletons. The V gene is TRBV7-3, the J gene TRBJ2-1; no clear D. The TCR was taken from a female patient aged 2-9 years who had a stem cell transplant for Fanconi anemia, so the T cells may come from the graft donor. The material was peripheral blood, obtained 360 days after TCRalphabeta/CD19-depleted stem cell transplant. CDR3 sequence: CASSLTRSDEQFF. Here the CDR3 DNA reads TGTGCCAGCAGCTTAACTAGGAGCGATGAGCAGTTCTTC.